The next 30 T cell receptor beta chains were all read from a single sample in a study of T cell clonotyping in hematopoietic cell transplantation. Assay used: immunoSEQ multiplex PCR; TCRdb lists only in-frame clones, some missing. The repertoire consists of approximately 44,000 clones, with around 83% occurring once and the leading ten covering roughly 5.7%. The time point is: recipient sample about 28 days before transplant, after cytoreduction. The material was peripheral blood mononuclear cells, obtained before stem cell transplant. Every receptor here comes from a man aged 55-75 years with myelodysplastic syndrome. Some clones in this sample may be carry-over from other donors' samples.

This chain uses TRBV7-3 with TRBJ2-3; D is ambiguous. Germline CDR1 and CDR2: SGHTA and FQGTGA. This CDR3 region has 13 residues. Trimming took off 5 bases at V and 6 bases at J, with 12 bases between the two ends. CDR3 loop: CASSRALRDTQYF. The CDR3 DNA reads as TGTGCCAGCAGCCGCGCCCTCCGCGATACGCAGTATTTT.

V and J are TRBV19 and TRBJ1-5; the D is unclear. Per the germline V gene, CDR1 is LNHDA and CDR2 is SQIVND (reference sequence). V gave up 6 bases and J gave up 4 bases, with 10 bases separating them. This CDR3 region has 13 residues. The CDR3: CASSNTPNQPQHF. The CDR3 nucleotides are TGTGCCAGTAGCAATACCCCGAATCAGCCCCAGCATTTT.

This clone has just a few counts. The chain's CDR3 is CASSVGPAKGEAFF. CDR3 nucleotides: TGTGCCAGCAGCGTCGGCCCCGCGAAGGGGGAAGCTTTCTTT. This chain uses TRBV7-3 with TRBJ1-1, with a tentative D call TRBD1 (5 bases). Between the trimmed V and J ends, which lost 5 bases and 8 bases, there was a span of 18 bases. CDR1 is SGHTA and CDR2 is FQGTGA in the germline V gene. This CDR3 comprises 14 residues. Complete variable domain (other parts from reference TRBV7-3 and TRBJ1-1): GAGVSQTPSNKVTEKGKYVELRCDPISGHTALYWYRQSLGQGPEFLIYFQGTGAADDSGLPNDRFFAVRPEGSVSTLKIQRTERGDSAVYLCASSVGPAKGEAFFGQGTRLTVV.

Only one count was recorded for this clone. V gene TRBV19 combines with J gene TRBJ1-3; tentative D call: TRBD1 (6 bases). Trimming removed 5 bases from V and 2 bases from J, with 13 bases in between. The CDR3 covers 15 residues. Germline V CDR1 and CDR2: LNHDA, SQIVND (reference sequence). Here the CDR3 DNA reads TGTGCCAGTAGTGGACAGCTCTCTACTGGAAACACCATATATTTT. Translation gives CASSGQLSTGNTIYF.

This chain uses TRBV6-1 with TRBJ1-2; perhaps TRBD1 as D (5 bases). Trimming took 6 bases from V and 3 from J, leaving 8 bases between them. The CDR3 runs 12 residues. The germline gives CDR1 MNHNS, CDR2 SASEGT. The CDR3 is CASRIRDYGYTF. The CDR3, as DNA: TGTGCCAGCAGGATCAGGGACTATGGCTACACCTTC.

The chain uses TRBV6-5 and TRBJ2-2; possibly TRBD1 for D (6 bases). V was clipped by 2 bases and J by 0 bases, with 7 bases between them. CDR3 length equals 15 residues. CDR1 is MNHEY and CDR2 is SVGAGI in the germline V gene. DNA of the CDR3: TGTGCCAGCAGTTACAGGGGGACGAACACCGGGGAGCTGTTTTTT. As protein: CASSYRGTNTGELFF.

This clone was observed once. CDR3 residues: CATTQGPYNSPLHF. CDR3 coding DNA: TGTGCCACTACTCAGGGTCCCTATAATTCACCCCTCCACTTT. The chain recombines TRBV27 with TRBJ1-6; TRBD1 might be the D (5 bases). Germline-derived CDR1 and CDR2 are MNHEY and SMNVEV (reference sequence). V was cut by 10 bases and J by 2 bases, with 12 bases left in between. The CDR3 has 14 amino acids.

CDR3 sequence reads: CASLIGAGNTGELFF. The DNA for the CDR3 is TGTGCCAGCCTTATCGGGGCGGGGAACACCGGGGAGCTGTTTTTT. The genes are TRBV28 and TRBJ2-2; D may match TRBD1 or TRBD2 (5 bases each). The CDR3 spans 15 residues. V lost 8 bases and J 1 base, leaving 14 bases between the germline ends. CDR1 and CDR2 from the germline V gene are MDHEN and SYDVKM.

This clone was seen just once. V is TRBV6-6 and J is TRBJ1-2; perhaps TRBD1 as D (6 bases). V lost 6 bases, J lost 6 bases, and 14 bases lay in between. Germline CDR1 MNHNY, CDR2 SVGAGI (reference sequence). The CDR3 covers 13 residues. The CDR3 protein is CASSVTGRDGYTF. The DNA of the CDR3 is TGTGCCAGCAGCGTAACAGGGAGAGATGGCTACACCTTC.

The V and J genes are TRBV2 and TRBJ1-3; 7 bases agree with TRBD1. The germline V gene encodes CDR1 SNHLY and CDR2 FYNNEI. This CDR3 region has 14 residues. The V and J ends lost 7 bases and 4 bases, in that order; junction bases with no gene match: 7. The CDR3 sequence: CASNTRGGGNTIYF. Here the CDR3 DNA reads TGTGCCAGCAATACCAGGGGGGGAGGAAACACCATATATTTT.

This CDR3 is CASSNQRGGTSSYNEQFF. Written as DNA, the CDR3 is TGTGCCAGCAGTAACCAGCGGGGGGGAACGAGCTCCTACAATGAGCAGTTCTTC. The J gene is TRBJ2-1, the V gene TRBV27; 10 bases are a match to TRBD2. J was trimmed by 0 bases and V by 5 bases; bases with no gene match: 10. The CDR3 is made up of 18 amino acids. Germline values: CDR1 MNHEY, CDR2 SMNVEV (reference sequence).

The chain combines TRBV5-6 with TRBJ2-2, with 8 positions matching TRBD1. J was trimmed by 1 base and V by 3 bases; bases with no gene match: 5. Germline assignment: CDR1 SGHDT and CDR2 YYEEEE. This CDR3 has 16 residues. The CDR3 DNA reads TGTGCCAGCAGCTCCATAGACAGGGGGAACACCGGGGAGCTGTTTTTT. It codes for CASSSIDRGNTGELFF.

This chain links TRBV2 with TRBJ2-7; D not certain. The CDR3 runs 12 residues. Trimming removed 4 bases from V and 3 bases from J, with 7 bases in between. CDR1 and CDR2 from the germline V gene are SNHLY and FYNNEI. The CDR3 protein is CASSAEVYEQYF. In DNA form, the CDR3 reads TGTGCCAGCAGTGCAGAGGTCTACGAGCAGTACTTC.

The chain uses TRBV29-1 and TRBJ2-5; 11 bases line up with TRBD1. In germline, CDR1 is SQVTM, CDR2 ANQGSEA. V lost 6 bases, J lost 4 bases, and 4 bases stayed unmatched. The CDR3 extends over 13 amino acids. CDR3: CSVGQGAGETQYF. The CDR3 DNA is TGCAGCGTCGGACAGGGGGCTGGAGAGACCCAGTACTTC.

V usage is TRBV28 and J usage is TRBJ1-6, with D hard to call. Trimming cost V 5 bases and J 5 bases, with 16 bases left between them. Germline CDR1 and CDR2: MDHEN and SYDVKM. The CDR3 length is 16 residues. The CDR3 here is CASSPNDGSDNSPLHF. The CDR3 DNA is TGTGCCAGCAGTCCGAACGACGGATCCGATAATTCACCCCTCCACTTT.

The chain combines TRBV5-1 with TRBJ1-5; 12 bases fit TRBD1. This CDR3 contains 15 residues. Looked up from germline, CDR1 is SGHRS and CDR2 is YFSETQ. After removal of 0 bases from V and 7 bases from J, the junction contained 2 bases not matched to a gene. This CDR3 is CASSLEGTGGQPQHF. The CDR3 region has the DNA TGCGCCAGCAGCTTGGAGGGGACAGGGGGCCAGCCCCAGCATTTT.

The CDR3 loop reads CAWSPGAGRLDTQYF. In DNA, the CDR3 is TGTGCCTGGAGCCCCGGGGCAGGGAGATTAGATACGCAGTATTTT. The chain is built from TRBV30 and TRBJ2-3; possibly TRBD1 or TRBD2 for D (5 bases each). Germline CDR1 GTSNPN, CDR2 SVGIG (reference sequence). CDR3 length: 15 residues. Trimming shortened V by 3 bases and J by 5 bases, and 18 bases separated the two germline ends.

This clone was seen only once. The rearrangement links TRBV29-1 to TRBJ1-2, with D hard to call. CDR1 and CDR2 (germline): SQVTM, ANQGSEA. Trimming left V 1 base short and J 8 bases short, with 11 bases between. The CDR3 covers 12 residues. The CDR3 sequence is CSVEVLGAGYTF. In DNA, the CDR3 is TGCAGCGTTGAAGTGCTAGGTGCGGGCTACACCTTC.

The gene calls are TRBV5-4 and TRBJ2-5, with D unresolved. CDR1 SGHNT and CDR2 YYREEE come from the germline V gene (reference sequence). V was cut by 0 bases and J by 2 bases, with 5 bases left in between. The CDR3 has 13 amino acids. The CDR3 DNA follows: TGTGCCAGCAGCTTGGGCAGTCAAGAGACCCAGTACTTC. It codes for CASSLGSQETQYF.

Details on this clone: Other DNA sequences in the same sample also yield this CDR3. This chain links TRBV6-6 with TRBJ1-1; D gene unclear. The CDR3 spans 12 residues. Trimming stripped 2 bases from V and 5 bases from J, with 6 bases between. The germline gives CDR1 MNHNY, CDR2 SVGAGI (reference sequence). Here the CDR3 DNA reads TGTGCCAGCAGTTACGGCGGTACTGAAGCTTTCTTT. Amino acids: CASSYGGTEAFF.

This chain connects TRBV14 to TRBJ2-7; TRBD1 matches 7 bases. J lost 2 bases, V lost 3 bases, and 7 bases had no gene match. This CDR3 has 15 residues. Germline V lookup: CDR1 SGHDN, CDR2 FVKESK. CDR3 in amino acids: CASSQLLQGAYEQYF. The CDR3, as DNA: TGTGCCAGCAGCCAGTTACTGCAGGGGGCCTACGAGCAGTACTTC.

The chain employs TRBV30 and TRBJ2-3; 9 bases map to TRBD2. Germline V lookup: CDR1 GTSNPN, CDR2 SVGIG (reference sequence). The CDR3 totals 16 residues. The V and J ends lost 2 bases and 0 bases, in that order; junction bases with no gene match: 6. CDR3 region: CAWSQHSGGSTDTQYF. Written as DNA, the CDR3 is TGTGCCTGGAGTCAACATAGCGGGGGCAGCACAGATACGCAGTATTTT.

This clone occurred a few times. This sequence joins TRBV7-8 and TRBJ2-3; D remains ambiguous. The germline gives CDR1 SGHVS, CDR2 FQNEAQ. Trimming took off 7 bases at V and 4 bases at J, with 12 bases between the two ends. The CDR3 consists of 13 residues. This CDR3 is CASIRGPSDTQYF. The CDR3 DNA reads TGTGCCAGCATTAGAGGCCCGTCAGATACGCAGTATTTT.

The CDR3 DNA reads TGTGCCAGCAGTTACGGCGGGGTTCGGGAGACCCAGTACTTC. It is translated as CASSYGGVRETQYF. J is TRBJ2-5 and V is TRBV6-5; weak D call: TRBD2 (6 bases). The CDR3 contains 14 residues. Germline V gene lookup returns CDR1 MNHEY and CDR2 SVGAGI. Trimming removed 2 bases from V and 5 bases from J, with 12 bases in between.

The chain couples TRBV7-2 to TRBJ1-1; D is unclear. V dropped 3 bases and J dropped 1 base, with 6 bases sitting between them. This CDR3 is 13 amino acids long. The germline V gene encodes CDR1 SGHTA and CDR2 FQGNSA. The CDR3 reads CASSFSGNTEAFF. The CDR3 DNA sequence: TGTGCCAGCAGCTTTTCAGGGAACACTGAAGCTTTCTTT.

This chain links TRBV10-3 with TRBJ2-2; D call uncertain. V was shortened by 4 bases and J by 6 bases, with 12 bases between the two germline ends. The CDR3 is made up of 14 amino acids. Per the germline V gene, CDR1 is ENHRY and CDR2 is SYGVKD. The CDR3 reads CAISGLGMAGELFF. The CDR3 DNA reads TGTGCCATCAGTGGATTAGGAATGGCCGGGGAGCTGTTTTTT.

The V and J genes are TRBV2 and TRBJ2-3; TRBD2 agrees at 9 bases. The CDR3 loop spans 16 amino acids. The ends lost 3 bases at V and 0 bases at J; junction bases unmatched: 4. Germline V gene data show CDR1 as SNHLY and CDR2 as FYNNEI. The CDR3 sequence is CASSEGGGDSTDTQYF. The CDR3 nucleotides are TGTGCCAGCAGTGAGGGCGGGGGGGATAGCACAGATACGCAGTATTTT.

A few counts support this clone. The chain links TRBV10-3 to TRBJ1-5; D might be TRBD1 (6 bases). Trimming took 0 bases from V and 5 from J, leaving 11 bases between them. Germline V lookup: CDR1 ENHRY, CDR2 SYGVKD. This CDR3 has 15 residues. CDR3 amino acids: CAISESRGTYQPQHF. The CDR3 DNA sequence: TGTGCCATCAGTGAGTCAAGGGGGACTTATCAGCCCCAGCATTTT.

DNA for the CDR3: TGCAGCGTTGAAATCCGGGACACCAGGTCTGGGGCCAACGTCCTGACTTTC. It is translated as CSVEIRDTRSGANVLTF. The chain carries TRBV29-1 and TRBJ2-6; a weak D match, TRBD1 (6 bases). V dropped 2 bases and J dropped 1 base, with 15 bases sitting between them. Germline values: CDR1 SQVTM, CDR2 ANQGSEA. The CDR3 is 17 residues long.

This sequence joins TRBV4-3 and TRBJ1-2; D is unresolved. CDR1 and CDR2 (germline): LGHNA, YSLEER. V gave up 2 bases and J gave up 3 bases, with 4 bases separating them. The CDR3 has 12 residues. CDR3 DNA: TGCGCCAGCAGCCAACGGGACTATGGCTACACCTTC. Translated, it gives CASSQRDYGYTF.